This T cell receptor (beta chain) was profiled in a study of shared T cell receptors in the human thymus. The repertoire was sequenced with immunoSEQ multiplex PCR; TCRdb's copy has only in-frame clones and lacks some. The top ten hold under 0.01% of the sample, which has 640,000 or so clones, approximately 87% seen once. The CDR3 has 17 residues. Trimming took off 2 bases at V and 3 bases at J, with 14 bases between the two ends. CDR1 and CDR2 from the germline V gene are LGHNA and YSLEER. The same data also contributed to another study, on human thymus T cells. That paper notes: Having corrective surgery for congenital heart defects, healthy Finnish infants were the ones who donated. Related research found strongly overlapping thymic repertoires in unrelated individuals.

The chain combines TRBV4-3 with TRBJ2-6; D may be TRBD2 (6 bases). The sequence derives from a boy under two years old with a congenital heart defect. What was sequenced was thymocytes. The CDR3: CASSQNGWTNGANVLTF. In DNA form, the CDR3 reads TGCGCCAGCAGCCAAAACGGGTGGACTAATGGGGCCAACGTCCTGACTTTC.